These 29 T cell receptor beta chains share one sample of origin, sequenced in a study of technical replicates of blood from a handful of donors. Method: immunoSEQ multiplex PCR; TCRdb's copy keeps in-frame clones and lacks some. The table includes about 70,000 clones, 86% detected once. Sequenced sample: PBMCs. These receptors originate from a human donor in good health. Some clones in this sample may be carry-over from other donors' samples.

This chain connects TRBV7-2 to TRBJ2-3; 9 bases match TRBD2. The germline gives CDR1 SGHTA, CDR2 FQGNSA. The CDR3 consists of 18 residues. V lost 5 bases and J lost 7; bases outside the gene matches: 19. In nucleotides, the CDR3 is TGTGCCAGCAGCCGGGAGATGGCGGGAGGGCCACAGGGAAATACGCAGTATTTT. Amino acids: CASSREMAGGPQGNTQYF.

The chain carries TRBV23-1 and TRBJ1-5; tentatively, D is TRBD1 (5 bases). TRBV23-1 is an ORF; its function is uncertain. There are 17 residues in the CDR3. The V end was cut by 0 bases, the J end by 0 bases, with 12 bases between. The CDR3 DNA reads TGCGCCAGCAGTCAATCGAAGGCAGGGTATAGCAATCAGCCCCAGCATTTT. This encodes CASSQSKAGYSNQPQHF.

Only a few counts were recorded for this clone. This chain joins TRBV4-1 and TRBJ1-4; possible D gene TRBD1, 5 bases. This CDR3 contains 12 residues. The germline V and J ends were trimmed by 0 bases and 10 bases, with 6 bases remaining between them. Looked up from germline, CDR1 is MGHRA and CDR2 is YSYEKL. As DNA, the CDR3 is TGCGCCAGCAGCCAAGACGGGGGAAAACTGTTTTTT. Translating it yields CASSQDGGKLFF.

The chain uses TRBV19 and TRBJ2-2, with 11 bases lining up with TRBD1. CDR3 length: 16 residues. Germline CDR1 and CDR2: LNHDA and SQIVND (reference sequence). Germline trimming cut 3 bases from V and 5 bases from J; bases unmatched to any gene: 5. The CDR3, as DNA: TGTGCCAGTAGTATCAGAGGGACAGGGGGTACCGGGGAGCTGTTTTTT. This encodes CASSIRGTGGTGELFF.

The V and J genes are TRBV5-1 and TRBJ2-7; the match to TRBD1 covers 7 bases. The CDR3 consists of 14 residues. Germline V gene data show CDR1 as SGHRS and CDR2 as YFSETQ. The V segment lost 3 bases and the J segment 1 base; nucleotides outside the gene matches: 4. CDR3 region: CASSSSRGSYEQYF. The CDR3 nucleotides are TGCGCCAGCAGCTCGAGCAGGGGGTCCTACGAGCAGTACTTC.

This rearrangement joins TRBV4-3 to TRBJ1-1; 7 bases map to TRBD1. The germline CDR1 and CDR2 sequences are LGHNA and YSLEER. The CDR3 contains 15 residues. V dropped 1 base and J dropped 1; count of bases not matched to a gene: 3. CDR3 sequence reads: CASSQVGQANTEAFF. In DNA form, the CDR3 reads TGCGCCAGCAGCCAAGTAGGACAGGCGAACACTGAAGCTTTCTTT.

V is TRBV5-6 and J is TRBJ2-5; TRBD1 matches 9 bases. V was pared by 3 bases and J by 6 bases, with 12 bases of the junction left unmatched. CDR1 and CDR2 (germline): SGHDT, YYEEEE. The CDR3 totals 16 residues. CDR3 in DNA: TGTGCCAGCAGCTCCGGACAGGGGACCTCTCGGAAGACCCAGTACTTC. Amino acids: CASSSGQGTSRKTQYF.

This chain joins TRBV20-1 and TRBJ1-2, with 7 bases identical to TRBD1. Germline V lookup: CDR1 DFQATT, CDR2 SNEGSKA (reference sequence). The CDR3 loop spans 11 amino acids. The ends lost 7 bases at V and 5 bases at J; junction bases unmatched: 4. CDR3 region: CSGLGQYGYTF. Written as DNA, the CDR3 is TGCAGTGGTCTGGGACAGTATGGCTACACCTTC.

The chain combines TRBV7-9 with TRBJ1-1; TRBD1 aligns across 9 bases. Germline V lookup: CDR1 SEHNR, CDR2 FQNEAQ (reference sequence). The CDR3 consists of 15 residues. V was clipped by 0 bases and J by 4 bases; unmatched bases: 3. The CDR3 bases are TGTGCCAGCAGCTTAGCTCGGGACAGGGCCACTGAAGCTTTCTTT. Translated: CASSLARDRATEAFF.

The chain is built from TRBV4-1 and TRBJ2-7, with D tentatively TRBD1 (6 bases). Germline CDR1 is MGHRA and CDR2 is YSYEKL. This CDR3 comprises 17 residues. Trimming shortened V by 2 bases and J by 3 bases, and 20 bases separated the two germline ends. The CDR3 sequence is CASSQNTPGTIYYEQYF. CDR3 in DNA: TGCGCCAGCAGCCAAAATACCCCCGGGACAATATACTACGAGCAGTACTTC.

This rearrangement joins TRBV6-1 to TRBJ1-2; 10 positions match TRBD1. V lost 6 bases and J lost 3; bases outside the gene matches: 4. Germline V gene sequence: CDR1 MNHNS, CDR2 SASEGT. The CDR3 loop spans 14 amino acids. The CDR3 is CASRGTGEYYGYTF. The CDR3 bases are TGTGCCAGCAGGGGGACAGGGGAGTACTATGGCTACACCTTC.

This clone has just one count. The V gene is TRBV6-1, the J gene TRBJ1-2, with 9 bases fitting TRBD1. Germline V gene sequence: CDR1 MNHNS, CDR2 SASEGT. The CDR3 consists of 14 residues. With V trimmed by 1 base and J by 7 bases, 4 bases remained unmatched. CDR3 sequence reads: CASSEDRGQGGYTF. DNA for the CDR3: TGTGCCAGCAGTGAAGACAGGGGGCAGGGTGGCTACACCTTC.

DNA for the CDR3: TGCGCCAGCAGCGAACTAGCGGGAGGGCAGAATGAGCAGTTCTTC. Its protein product is CASSELAGGQNEQFF. This rearrangement joins TRBV5-1 to TRBJ2-1; 13 nucleotides agree with TRBD2. The germline CDR1 and CDR2 sequences are SGHRS and YFSETQ. The length of the CDR3 is 15 residues. Losses at the gene ends were 4 bases for V and 7 bases for J; bases not matched to a gene: 5.

The V call is TRBV10-3, the J call TRBJ1-4; D call uncertain. This CDR3 is built from 13 residues. CDR1 and CDR2 (germline): ENHRY, SYGVKD. Trimming took off 4 bases at V and 7 bases at J, with 10 bases between the two ends. CDR3 sequence (DNA): TGTGCCATCAGTGCGACCGGCGGTGAAAAACTGTTTTTT. It encodes CAISATGGEKLFF.

The chain combines TRBV7-9 with TRBJ1-2, with a possible D match to TRBD1 (6 bases). Germline loops: CDR1 SEHNR, CDR2 FQNEAQ (reference sequence). V was cut by 1 base and J by 6 bases, with 9 bases left in between. This CDR3 is built from 13 residues. The CDR3 nucleotides are TGTGCCAGCAGCTTAGACAGGGTCCATGGCTACACCTTC. Its protein product is CASSLDRVHGYTF.

The chain recombines TRBV4-2 with TRBJ2-3; possible D gene TRBD2, 6 bases. Trimming removed 3 bases at V and 2 bases at J, with 24 bases between. The CDR3 is 19 residues long. Germline assignment: CDR1 LGHNA and CDR2 YNFKEQ. The CDR3 DNA is TGTGCCAGCAGCCACCTTTTTTCCCTGGGGCGGGGAGTCACAGATACGCAGTATTTT. Amino acid sequence: CASSHLFSLGRGVTDTQYF.

The chain has TRBV6-6 and TRBJ1-4; possibly TRBD1 for D (6 bases). The CDR3 contains 14 residues. V was trimmed by 6 bases and J by 6 bases, leaving 14 bases between them. The V gene's germline CDR1 is MNHNY and CDR2 SVGAGI (reference sequence). The CDR3 DNA sequence: TGTGCCAGCAGCGTCTGGGGGCGGGATGAAAAACTGTTTTTT. Its protein product is CASSVWGRDEKLFF.

The gene calls are TRBV19 and TRBJ2-1; tentative D call: TRBD2 (6 bases). Trimming pared 3 bases from V and 1 base from J, leaving 10 bases between. This CDR3 has 15 amino acids. Germline CDR1 and CDR2: LNHDA and SQIVND (reference sequence). CDR3 region: CASSIGRGSYNEQFF. In DNA form, the CDR3 reads TGTGCCAGTAGTATCGGTCGGGGGTCCTACAATGAGCAGTTCTTC.

The chain uses TRBV10-3 and TRBJ2-1; TRBD1 might be the D (7 bases). The CDR3 contains 13 residues. CDR1 is ENHRY and CDR2 is SYGVKD in the germline V gene. Deletions cut 3 bases from V and 10 bases from J, with 13 bases between. The CDR3 region is CAISEWTGGEQFF. The CDR3 DNA sequence: TGTGCCATCAGTGAATGGACAGGAGGGGAGCAGTTCTTC.

The chain employs TRBV7-2 and TRBJ2-5, with 11 bases matching TRBD2. There are 18 residues in the CDR3. Germline V gene sequence: CDR1 SGHTA, CDR2 FQGNSA. Trimming took 0 bases from V and 2 from J; bases not matched to a gene: 8. The CDR3 bases are TGTGCCAGCAGCTTAGCGGTTCTGACTAGCGGGACACAAGAGACCCAGTACTTC. Protein sequence: CASSLAVLTSGTQETQYF.

V and J are TRBV9 and TRBJ2-5; 14 bases are shared with TRBD2. Germline V gives CDR1 SGDLS, CDR2 YYNGEE. The trim removed 3 bases at V and 3 bases at J, leaving 4 bases unmatched. The CDR3 spans 16 residues. DNA of the CDR3: TGTGCCAGCAGCGCAGGGACTAGCGGGAGAAAAGAGACCCAGTACTTC. Encoded protein: CASSAGTSGRKETQYF.

This chain uses TRBV7-9 with TRBJ2-7; tentative D call: TRBD1 (6 bases). Trimming shortened V by 6 bases and J by 3 bases, and 9 bases separated the two germline ends. CDR3 length: 12 residues. Germline values: CDR1 SEHNR, CDR2 FQNEAQ (reference sequence). CDR3 amino acids: CASSSGVYEQYF. The CDR3 coding sequence is TGTGCCAGCAGTTCAGGGGTCTACGAGCAGTACTTC.

The V call is TRBV6-6, the J call TRBJ1-3, with 7 bases matching TRBD1. The CDR3 has 16 amino acids. Germline CDR1 reads MNHNY; CDR2 reads SVGAGI (reference sequence). V was pared by 2 bases and J by 4 bases, with 8 bases of the junction left unmatched. The CDR3 reads CASSYTGTEPGNTIYF. The CDR3 coding sequence is TGTGCCAGCAGTTACACAGGGACAGAGCCAGGAAACACCATATATTTT.

This chain uses TRBV5-1 with TRBJ1-2; D is unresolved. The germline V gene encodes CDR1 SGHRS and CDR2 YFSETQ. V lost 3 bases to trimming and J lost 0 bases, with 15 bases between them. CDR3 length equals 16 residues. The CDR3 is CASSWVAGNSNYGYTF. Written as DNA, the CDR3 is TGCGCCAGCAGCTGGGTTGCAGGAAATTCTAACTATGGCTACACCTTC. The variable domain in full, with the rest retrieved from reference TRBV5-1 and TRBJ1-2, is KAGVTQTPRYLIKTRGQQVTLSCSPISGHRSVSWYQQTPGQGLQFLFEYFSETQRNKGNFPGRFSGRQFSNSRSEMNVSTLELGDSALYLCASSWVAGNSNYGYTFGSGTRLTVV.

The gene calls are TRBV4-2 and TRBJ2-2; possible D gene TRBD2, 5 bases. V lost 4 bases and J 0 bases, leaving 12 bases between the germline ends. This CDR3 has 16 amino acids. Germline CDR1 LGHNA, CDR2 YNFKEQ. This CDR3 reads CASSPEGRSNTGELFF. The CDR3 bases are TGTGCCAGCAGCCCCGAGGGAAGGTCGAACACCGGGGAGCTGTTTTTT.

The chain recombines TRBV4-1 with TRBJ2-7; TRBD1 matches 9 bases. Germline CDR1 is MGHRA and CDR2 is YSYEKL. Trimming at V came to 2 bases and at J to 4 bases, leaving 6 bases not matched to a gene. This CDR3 has 15 residues. The CDR3 here is CASSQPGTGRYEQYF. The DNA of the CDR3 is TGCGCCAGCAGCCAACCCGGGACAGGGAGGTACGAGCAGTACTTC.

V and J are TRBV7-3 and TRBJ2-6; 7 nucleotides align to TRBD2. The CDR3 totals 19 residues. Trimming cost V 4 bases and J 4 bases; bases outside gene matches: 16. From germline, CDR1 is SGHTA and CDR2 FQGTGA. This CDR3 is CASSSRGGDGTGGANVLTF. DNA for the CDR3: TGTGCCAGCAGCTCCCGGGGAGGGGACGGGACGGGGGGGGCCAACGTCCTGACTTTC.

The chain recombines TRBV4-1 with TRBJ2-3; D perhaps matches TRBD2 (6 bases). Germline V gives CDR1 MGHRA, CDR2 YSYEKL. V was clipped by 0 bases and J by 3 bases, with 10 bases between them. The CDR3 is 15 amino acids. The CDR3 here is CASSQETRRTDTQYF. The CDR3 bases are TGCGCCAGCAGCCAAGAGACTAGGAGAACAGATACGCAGTATTTT.

The chain carries TRBV29-1 and TRBJ1-1, with D hard to call. CDR3 size: 13 residues. Germline loops: CDR1 SQVTM, CDR2 ANQGSEA. V was pared by 2 bases and J by 3 bases, with 10 bases between. Here the CDR3 DNA reads TGCAGCGTTGAACAGGTCCTGGACACTGAAGCTTTCTTT. This sequence encodes CSVEQVLDTEAFF.